This T cell receptor (beta chain) appears in the sequencing data of a study of blood T cell repertoires in COVID-19. As for the study in general: The analysed material was cDNA or gDNA that came from T cells, B-cell-depleted T cells, or PBMCs.

The repertoire was sequenced with immunoSEQ multiplex PCR; TCRdb's copy has only in-frame clones and lacks some. This table has some 220,000 clones, 85% appearing once. One Seattle source followed patients from active infection through their disease course. This clone was observed once. This CDR3 region has 15 residues. Trimming shortened V by 0 bases and J by 8 bases, and 16 bases separated the two germline ends. Germline lookup yields CDR1 ENHRY and CDR2 SYGVKD. The sample consisted of peripheral blood. The chain is built from TRBV10-3 and TRBJ1-2, with D perhaps matching TRBD1 (5 bases). This TCR was sampled from a woman aged 70-85 years with COVID-19, enrolled during active disease. The DNA of the CDR3 is TGTGCCATCAGTGAGTCTTCGGGTGCAGGGCACGGCTACACCTTC. Translating gives CAISESSGAGHGYTF.